The clone carrying this TCR beta chain was counted between two and nine times. What it binds is unknown. Germline lookup yields CDR1 MNHEY and CDR2 SMNVEV (reference sequence). The CDR3 consists of 19 residues. V lost 4 bases and J lost 0; bases outside the gene matches: 11. CD4+ cells of the naive, central memory, regulatory and stem cell-like memory types were sorted via CD45RO/CCR7/CD25/CD127/CD95/CD27. Each of the sorted populations had a purity greater than 95%. The whole isolated RNA underwent reverse transcription, so sequencing captured expressed TCRB transcripts. Clones were sequenced by immunoSEQ multiplex PCR, and TCRdb holds only the in-frame ones, with some missing. The top ten clones hold 0.015% of a sample with 300,000 to 350,000 clones, 13% of them seen once. This sample was included in a study of beta chain features in type 1 diabetes. Study-wide findings and caveats: Shortening that was moderate but significant affected the TCRB CDR3s of Type 1 diabetes patients in all four CD4+ subsets. For patients, the naive, central memory and Treg TCRB repertoires appeared more alike than for healthy donors.

The sequencing sample was made of naive CD4+ T cells from blood. This receptor was identified in a woman aged 18 to 35 with type 1 diabetes. The genes are TRBV27 and TRBJ2-6; 8 bases are a match to TRBD1. The CDR3 DNA sequence: TGTGCCAGCAGTTCACCCACAGGGGGTCTACGCTCTGGGGCCAACGTCCTGACTTTC. Translation: CASSSPTGGLRSGANVLTF.